In this sample, the clone carrying this T cell receptor beta chain turned up a few times. These data belong to a study of T-cell memory formation after mild COVID-19. One entry per CDR3 protein, called by TCRdb with MiXCR from the 5' RACE reads. The sample carries some 440,000 distinct CDR3 sequences, roughly 23% recorded once. This CDR3 region has 14 residues. V lost 1 base and J lost 7, with 11 bases in between. Germline V lookup: CDR1 SEHNR, CDR2 FQNEAQ (reference sequence). Sequencing was done on a sample of PBMCs or a T cell subset sorted from them (not recorded which). V and J are TRBV7-9 and TRBJ1-5; possible D gene TRBD1, 5 bases. This receptor was obtained from an adult woman who had mild COVID-19 (a few samples of this study predate the infection). Cell type and time point are not known. CDR3 protein: CASSLGDQGQPQHF. The CDR3 region has the DNA TGTGCCAGCAGCTTAGGGGACCAGGGCCAGCCCCAGCATTTT.